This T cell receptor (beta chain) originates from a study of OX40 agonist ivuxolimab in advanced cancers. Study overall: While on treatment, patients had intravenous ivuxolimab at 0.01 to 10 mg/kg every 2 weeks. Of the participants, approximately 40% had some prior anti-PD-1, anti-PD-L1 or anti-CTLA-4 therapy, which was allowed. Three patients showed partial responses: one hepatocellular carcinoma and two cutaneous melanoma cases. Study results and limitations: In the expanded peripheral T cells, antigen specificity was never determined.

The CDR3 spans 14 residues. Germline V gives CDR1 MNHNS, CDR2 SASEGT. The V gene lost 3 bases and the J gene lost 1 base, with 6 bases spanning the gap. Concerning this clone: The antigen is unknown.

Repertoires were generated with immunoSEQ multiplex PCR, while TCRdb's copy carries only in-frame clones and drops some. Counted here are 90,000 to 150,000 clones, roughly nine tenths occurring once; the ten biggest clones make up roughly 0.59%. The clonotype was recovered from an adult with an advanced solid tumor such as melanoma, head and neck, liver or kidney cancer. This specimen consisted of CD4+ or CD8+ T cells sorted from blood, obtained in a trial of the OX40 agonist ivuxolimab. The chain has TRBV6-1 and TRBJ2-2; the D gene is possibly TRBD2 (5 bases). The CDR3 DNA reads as TGTGCCAGCAGTGAGGCGGGGAACACCGGGGAGCTGTTTTTT. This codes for CASSEAGNTGELFF.